This T cell receptor beta chain was profiled in a study of blood T cell repertoires in COVID-19. Germline CDR1 is GTSNPN and CDR2 is SVGIG (reference sequence). V shed 0 bases and J shed 6 bases, with 14 bases lying between them. The length of the CDR3 is 14 residues. Sequencing used immunoSEQ multiplex PCR; TCRdb keeps in-frame clones, though not all of them. The repertoire holds 100,000 to 150,000 clones, with around 87% as singletons. The source is a woman aged 55 to 70 with acute or convalescent COVID-19. The material sequenced was peripheral blood. This chain uses TRBV30 with TRBJ1-2; D may be TRBD1 (6 bases). The CDR3 DNA reads as TGTGCCTGGAGTGTATGGGGGGGCGTAGATGGCTACACCTTC. Translated: CAWSVWGGVDGYTF.